This T cell receptor beta chain was recovered during a study of Graves' ophthalmopathy and Graves' hyperthyroidism. The authors amplified TCR beta CDR3 regions from RNA transcripts. Scientists carried out first-round RT-PCR using HTBI primers and then a second-round multiplex PCR. TCRdb fed the multiplex PCR reads into MiXCR, producing one record per CDR3 protein. In the table there are 200,000 to 250,000 distinct CDR3 sequences, 20% to 25% of which are singletons. Additional autoimmune diseases, uncontrolled infections, pregnancy or lactation disqualified patients. The CDR3 is 13 residues long. The germline gives CDR1 MGHRA, CDR2 YSYEKL. V was shortened by 3 bases and J by 7 bases, with 13 bases between the two germline ends. A few counts support this clonotype.

The rearrangement uses TRBV4-1 and TRBJ2-7; D may be TRBD2 (6 bases). The origin of this receptor is a woman between 45 and 60 years old with Graves' ophthalmopathy. The sequenced sample consisted of peripheral blood. This CDR3 is CASSHLGGLEQYF. In nucleotides, the CDR3 is TGCGCCAGCAGCCACCTAGGAGGGTTAGAGCAGTACTTC.